The entry below describes one T cell receptor beta chain. Its specificity is not known. Profiled with immunoSEQ multiplex PCR; TCRdb holds only in-frame clones, not every one. The repertoire holds about 32,000 clones, with around 80% as singletons. The entry originates in a study of a mutant IDH1 vaccine in newly diagnosed glioma. Overall study: Treated patients showed a male proportion of roughly 62%, a female proportion of about 40%, and a mean age of about 41 years. Prior therapy was radiotherapy, temozolomide, or both; most received both.

Time point noted: week 35, safety follow-up. In the vaccine, a single dose held 300 ug of the mutant IDH1 20-mer peptide, along with topical imiquimod. Study-wide results and limits: Patients showed vaccine-induced immune responses at a rate of 80% to 95%.

CDR1 is SGHNT, CDR2 YYREEE, per germline (reference sequence). The V and J ends lost 5 bases and 4 bases, in that order; junction bases with no gene match: 8. CDR3 length: 15 amino acids. This specimen was PBMCs, taken from a glioma patient whose treatment included an IDH1 peptide vaccine. V gene TRBV5-4 combines with J gene TRBJ2-1; 8 nucleotides line up with TRBD1. This receptor was identified in a woman aged 18-29 years with glioma. This chain's CDR3 is CASRPGQDLYNEQFF. CDR3 DNA sequence: TGTGCCAGCAGACCGGGACAGGACCTTTACAATGAGCAGTTCTTC.